These 7 T cell receptor beta chains came from one sample sequenced in a study of blood T cell repertoires in COVID-19. Profiled with immunoSEQ multiplex PCR; TCRdb holds only in-frame clones, not every one. The table records about 360,000 clones, around 87% of them present only once. Sequenced sample: peripheral blood. The receptors shown here come from a human donor in a cohort sampled during active COVID-19.

The V gene is TRBV11-2, the J gene TRBJ2-5, with unresolved D. The germline V gene encodes CDR1 SGHAT and CDR2 FQNNGV. There are 13 residues in the CDR3. V lost 1 base to trimming and J lost 5 bases, with 8 bases between them. The CDR3 loop is CASSLVEFETQYF. The CDR3 DNA reads TGTGCCAGCAGCTTAGTCGAGTTTGAGACCCAGTACTTC.

The V call is TRBV9, the J call TRBJ2-1, with 11 bases fitting TRBD2. Unmatched junction bases numbered 7, after V lost 4 bases and J lost 4 bases. This CDR3 comprises 16 residues. CDR1 SGDLS and CDR2 YYNGEE come from the germline V gene. The CDR3 DNA sequence: TGTGCCAGCAGCTTGACTAGCGGGGCCGCATACAATGAGCAGTTCTTC. Translation gives CASSLTSGAAYNEQFF.

V and J are TRBV6-5 and TRBJ1-6; 11 nucleotides agree with TRBD1. V was pared by 5 bases and J by 6 bases, with 3 bases of the junction left unmatched. The CDR3 extends over 15 amino acids. CDR1 and CDR2 from the germline V gene are MNHEY and SVGAGI. The CDR3 region is CASSRGTGGNSPLHF. The CDR3 nucleotides read TGTGCCAGCAGTCGCGGGACAGGGGGTAATTCACCCCTCCACTTT.

This clone was detected a few times. The chain couples TRBV6-1 to TRBJ2-7; TRBD2 might be the D (6 bases). V dropped 0 bases and J dropped 6 bases, with 12 bases sitting between them. The CDR3 contains 14 residues. Germline lookup yields CDR1 MNHNS and CDR2 SASEGT. CDR3 amino acids: CASSEAGGGSEQYF. CDR3 coding DNA: TGTGCCAGCAGTGAAGCTGGAGGAGGGAGCGAGCAGTACTTC.

The chain couples TRBV2 to TRBJ1-5; 9 bases fit TRBD1. The CDR3 sequence is 15 residues long. Germline-derived CDR1 and CDR2 are SNHLY and FYNNEI. The J segment lost 0 bases and the V segment lost 6 bases, leaving 3 bases of the junction unmatched. CDR3 sequence (DNA): TGTGCCAGCAGGGGGACAGGGTTTAGCAATCAGCCCCAGCATTTT. Amino acid sequence: CASRGTGFSNQPQHF.

CDR3 protein: CASSHPTGPSSYEQYF. For the CDR3, the DNA is TGTGCCAGCAGCCACCCGACAGGCCCCAGCTCCTACGAGCAGTACTTC. This rearrangement joins TRBV14 to TRBJ2-7; a possible D gene is TRBD1 (6 bases). Germline CDR1 SGHDN, CDR2 FVKESK. V dropped 3 bases and J dropped 0 bases, with 15 bases sitting between them. The length of the CDR3 is 16 residues. Based on the CDR3 plus reference TRBV14 and TRBJ2-7, the full variable domain is EAGVTQFPSHSVIEKGQTVTLRCDPISGHDNLYWYRRVMGKEIKFLLHFVKESKQDESGMPNNRFLAERTGGTYSTLKVQPAELEDSGVYFCASSHPTGPSSYEQYFGPGTRLTVT.

The rearrangement links TRBV9 to TRBJ1-1; D may be TRBD1 (6 bases). The ends were cut back, 3 bases at V and 9 bases at J, with 21 bases in the middle. The CDR3 spans 15 residues. The germline V gene has CDR1 SGDLS and CDR2 YYNGEE. CDR3 loop: CASSAGGGLQGQAFF. CDR3 in DNA: TGTGCCAGCAGCGCCGGGGGGGGCTTACAAGGTCAAGCTTTCTTT. Full variable domain (remainder filled in from reference TRBV9 and TRBJ1-1): DSGVTQTPKHLITATGQRVTLRCSPRSGDLSVYWYQQSLDQGLQFLIQYYNGEERAKGNILERFSAQQFPDLHSELNLSSLELGDSALYFCASSAGGGLQGQAFFGQGTRLTVV.